A selection of T cell receptor beta chains follows, all from one sample in a study of blood T cells in healthy people across ages. TCRdb itself ran the 5' RACE reads through MiXCR, one entry per CDR3 protein. The sample carries 650,000 to 700,000 distinct CDR3 sequences, 52% recorded once. Sequenced sample: blood. Every receptor here comes from a woman older than 75 in good health. Both conserved end residues are part of each CDR3. A D gene is named only where the DNA matches it firmly. Not every row has a clone size; where given, it reads once, few, many or a size class.

abundance | len | j_gene | v_gene | d_gene | CDR3aa | CDR3nt
few | 13 | TRBJ2-7 | TRBV25-1 | - | CASSEARGYEQYF | TGTGCCAGCAGTGAGGCGAGGGGTTACGAGCAGTACTTC
- | 13 | TRBJ1-1 | TRBV27 | - | CASSLWAHTEAFF | TGTGCCAGCAGTTTGTGGGCGCACACTGAAGCTTTCTTT
few | 15 | TRBJ2-5 | TRBV12-3/TRBV12-4 | TRBD2 | CASSSHSGGKETQYF | TGTGCCAGCAGTTCCCATAGCGGGGGAAAAGAGACCCAGTACTTC
once | 20 | TRBJ2-3 | TRBV7-4 | TRBD2 | CASSRALAGDPNSCTDTQYF | TGTGCCAGCAGCCGCGCCCTAGCGGGGGATCCGAATTCGTGCACAGATACGCAGTATTTT
- | 13 | TRBJ1-2 | TRBV29-1 | TRBD1 | CSVVGDRAYGYTF | TGCAGCGTTGTTGGGGACAGGGCCTATGGCTACACCTTC
- | 16 | TRBJ2-1 | TRBV20-1 | - | CSARATAEGAYNEQFF | TGCAGTGCTAGAGCAACGGCGGAGGGCGCCTACAATGAGCAGTTCTTC
- | 12 | TRBJ2-2 | TRBV12-3/TRBV12-4 | - | CASNPDTGELFF | TGTGCCAGCAACCCAGACACCGGGGAGCTGTTTTTT
many | 13 | TRBJ1-2 | TRBV7-2 | - | CASSLGRAGGYTF | TGTGCCAGCAGCTTAGGCAGGGCGGGTGGCTACACCTTC
- | 12 | TRBJ2-7 | TRBV19 | - | CASSMNSHEQYF | TGTGCCAGTAGTATGAACAGCCACGAGCAGTACTTC
- | 16 | TRBJ1-2 | TRBV6-6 | TRBD1 | CASSYSDRRGPDGCTF | TGTGCCAGCAGTTACTCGGACAGGAGGGGCCCAGATGGCTGCACCTTC
- | 14 | TRBJ1-5 | TRBV7-2 | - | CASSIRGSNQPQHF | TGTGCCAGCAGCATCAGGGGCAGCAATCAGCCCCAGCATTTT
many | 17 | TRBJ2-3 | TRBV5-1 | TRBD1 | CASSLQSTGTSPDTQYF | TGCGCCAGCAGTCTACAATCGACAGGGACATCCCCAGATACGCAGTATTTT
many | 13 | TRBJ2-3 | TRBV7-3 | - | CASSISSEDTQYF | TGTGCCAGCAGCATATCCAGTGAGGATACGCAGTATTTT
- | 19 | TRBJ2-1 | TRBV4-2 | - | CASSRSKVHDRLFYNEQFF | TGTGCCAGCAGTCGATCGAAAGTTCATGACAGGCTCTTCTACAATGAGCAGTTCTTC
- | 12 | TRBJ2-7 | TRBV7-2 | - | CASSLVNYEQYF | TGTGCCAGCAGCTTAGTTAACTACGAGCAGTACTTC
- | 13 | TRBJ2-2 | TRBV18 | - | CASRTGMTGELFF | TGTGCCAGTCGCACAGGGATGACCGGGGAGCTGTTTTTT
few | 15 | TRBJ2-5 | TRBV5-1 | TRBD1 | CASSLIWTGEETQYF | TGCGCCAGCAGCTTAATCTGGACAGGGGAAGAGACCCAGTACTTC
- | 16 | TRBJ2-7 | TRBV3-1 | TRBD2 | CASSHYGTSGAYEQYF | TGTGCCAGCAGCCACTACGGGACTAGCGGGGCCTACGAGCAGTACTTC
many | 15 | TRBJ2-3 | TRBV14 | - | CASSPPGALGDTQYF | TGTGCCAGCAGCCCACCGGGGGCCCTCGGAGATACGCAGTATTTT
- | 15 | TRBJ1-3 | TRBV29-1 | TRBD1 | CSVEGMTGVGNTIYF | TGCAGCGTTGAAGGAATGACAGGGGTAGGAAACACCATATATTTT
many | 14 | TRBJ2-1 | TRBV5-5 | - | CASSYRVSYNEQFF | TGTGCCAGCTCGTACAGGGTCTCCTACAATGAGCAGTTCTTC
many | 13 | TRBJ2-7 | TRBV29-1 | - | CSAVYAGVSEQYF | TGCAGCGCCGTCTACGCTGGAGTATCCGAGCAGTACTTC
many | 17 | TRBJ2-1 | TRBV11-2 | - | CASTLRSRSPKYNEQFF | TGTGCCAGCACCCTTCGGAGTAGGTCGCCGAAATACAATGAGCAGTTCTTC
- | 15 | TRBJ2-3 | TRBV12-3/TRBV12-4 | - | CASSPPNSSTDTQYF | TGTGCCAGCAGTCCCCCCAACAGTAGCACAGATACGCAGTATTTT
- | 16 | TRBJ1-3 | TRBV3-1 | - | CASSQGRRGTGNTIYF | TGTGCCAGCAGCCAAGGGCGGAGGGGCACTGGAAACACCATATATTTT
many | 12 | TRBJ2-7 | TRBV2 | - | CATKSYSYEQYF | TGTGCCACCAAAAGTTACTCCTACGAGCAGTACTTC
- | 15 | TRBJ2-7 | TRBV5-1 | TRBD1 | CASSLYRDSSYEQYF | TGCGCCAGCAGCTTGTATCGGGACAGCTCCTACGAGCAGTACTTC
- | 14 | TRBJ1-1 | TRBV9 | - | CASSIVAGDTEAFF | TGTGCCAGCAGCATAGTCGCAGGGGACACTGAAGCTTTCTTT
- | 14 | TRBJ2-3 | TRBV12-3/TRBV12-4 | TRBD2 | CASSRTGGEDTQYF | TGTGCCAGCAGCCGGACCGGGGGGGAGGATACGCAGTATTTT
many | 13 | TRBJ1-2 | TRBV10-3 | - | CAITDGAQRGYTF | TGTGCCATCACCGATGGGGCTCAGAGGGGCTACACCTTC
- | 16 | TRBJ2-7 | TRBV7-6 | TRBD1 | CASSLVPRQGSYEQYF | TGTGCCAGCAGCTTAGTACCCCGACAGGGCTCCTACGAGCAGTACTTC
- | 15 | TRBJ2-7 | TRBV27 | - | CASSYAGQSFYEQYF | TGTGCCAGCAGTTACGCTGGACAGTCCTTCTACGAGCAGTACTTC
- | 13 | TRBJ1-5 | TRBV6-5 | - | CASSDLRGGPQHF | TGTGCCAGCAGTGACCTAAGGGGGGGGCCCCAGCATTTT
- | 15 | TRBJ2-7 | TRBV2 | TRBD1 | CASSEDRGETYEQYF | TGTGCCAGCAGTGAGGACAGGGGCGAAACCTACGAGCAGTACTTC
- | 15 | TRBJ1-1 | TRBV28 | TRBD1 | CASSHPGQGDTEAFF | TGTGCCAGCAGTCACCCGGGACAGGGGGACACTGAAGCTTTCTTT
- | 14 | TRBJ1-3 | TRBV20-1 | - | CSARMLTGRNTIYF | TGCAGTGCTAGAATGCTCACGGGTAGAAACACCATATATTTT
many | 12 | TRBJ2-7 | TRBV10-3 | - | CASGARLYEQYF | TGTGCCAGCGGGGCGCGCCTCTACGAGCAGTACTTC
many | 14 | TRBJ2-1 | TRBV5-1 | - | CASSRGTASNEQFF | TGCGCCAGCAGCCGGGGGACAGCAAGTAATGAGCAGTTCTTC
- | 16 | TRBJ1-1 | TRBV19 | TRBD1 | CASSPRDRISNTEAFF | TGTGCCAGTAGCCCCCGGGACAGGATATCGAACACTGAAGCTTTCTTT
- | 13 | TRBJ2-2 | TRBV12-3/TRBV12-4 | - | CASSMTGTGELFF | TGTGCCAGCAGTATGACAGGCACCGGGGAGCTGTTTTTT
few | 12 | TRBJ1-1 | TRBV7-9 | - | CASSLDTSEAFF | TGTGCCAGCAGCTTAGATACCAGTGAAGCTTTCTTT
many | 17 | TRBJ2-3 | TRBV5-1 | TRBD1 | CASRFPNPGGSTDTQYF | TGCGCCAGCAGGTTCCCTAATCCAGGGGGCAGCACAGATACGCAGTATTTT
- | 15 | TRBJ2-1 | TRBV2 | TRBD2 | CASRLAGGNYKEQFF | TGTGCCAGTCGCTTAGCGGGAGGTAACTACAAGGAGCAGTTCTTC
once | 17 | TRBJ2-1 | TRBV25-1 | TRBD1 | CASSGRDRPYSYNEQFF | TGTGCCAGCAGTGGGAGGGACAGGCCCTACTCCTACAATGAGCAGTTCTTC
few | 14 | TRBJ2-3 | TRBV5-1 | - | CASSQQGRADTQYF | TGCGCCAGCAGCCAACAGGGCCGGGCAGATACGCAGTATTTT
- | 13 | TRBJ2-1 | TRBV5-1 | - | CASSGDAYREQFF | TGCGCCAGCAGCGGGGATGCCTACAGAGAGCAGTTCTTC
many | 14 | TRBJ2-1 | TRBV20-1 | TRBD2 | CSARTSGRYNEQFF | TGCAGTGCTAGGACTAGCGGGAGGTACAATGAGCAGTTCTTC
many | 18 | TRBJ2-1 | TRBV27 | - | CASSFYNPGYGIRDEQFF | TGTGCCAGCAGTTTTTACAACCCAGGCTATGGAATACGGGATGAGCAGTTCTTC
- | 17 | TRBJ2-1 | TRBV4-2 | TRBD1 | CASSQDPGQGSYNEQFF | TGTGCCAGCAGCCAAGATCCGGGACAGGGCTCCTACAATGAGCAGTTCTTC
- | 15 | TRBJ2-1 | TRBV5-1 | TRBD2 | CASSLELAGYNEQFF | TGCGCCAGCAGCTTGGAACTAGCGGGCTACAATGAGCAGTTCTTC
few | 14 | TRBJ1-4 | TRBV5-1 | TRBD1 | CASSLDRGDEKLFF | TGCGCCAGCAGCCTGGACAGGGGCGATGAAAAACTGTTTTTT
few | 14 | TRBJ1-4 | TRBV20-1 | TRBD1 | CKAGGPATNEKLFF | TGCAAAGCAGGGGGCCCTGCAACTAATGAAAAACTGTTTTTT
- | 12 | TRBJ2-5 | TRBV11-2 | TRBD2 | CVSSPGLAEQYF | TGTGTCAGCAGCCCCGGACTAGCGGAGCAGTACTTC
many | 16 | TRBJ2-3 | TRBV7-2 | - | CASSLPGLQRTDTQYF | TGTGCCAGCAGCTTACCTGGACTCCAGCGCACAGATACGCAGTATTTT
- | 16 | TRBJ2-7 | TRBV5-1 | TRBD1 | CACSQSDRPRYNEQYF | TGCGCCTGCAGCCAATCGGACAGGCCCCGCTACAATGAGCAGTACTTC
many | 13 | TRBJ1-1 | TRBV29-1 | - | CSVESAVNTEAFF | TGCAGCGTTGAGTCGGCTGTGAACACTGAAGCTTTCTTT
few | 14 | TRBJ2-5 | TRBV15 | - | CATSRVNGADEQYF | TGTGCCACCAGCAGAGTGAATGGGGCCGATGAGCAGTACTTC
many | 13 | TRBJ2-4 | TRBV2 | TRBD2 | CASRGTSGNIQYF | TGTGCCAGCAGGGGGACTAGCGGAAACATTCAGTACTTC
many | 14 | TRBJ1-1 | TRBV10-3 | TRBD1 | CAINLGGQGTEAFF | TGTGCCATCAACCTAGGGGGCCAGGGCACTGAAGCTTTCTTT
- | 16 | TRBJ1-5 | TRBV28 | - | CASRPVVGGQNQPQHF | TGTGCCAGCAGACCAGTCGTCGGGGGGCAAAATCAGCCCCAGCATTTT